These 10 T cell receptor beta chains were all obtained from the same sample, sequenced in a study of technical replicates of blood from a few donors. This table comes from immunoSEQ multiplex PCR, and its TCRdb copy is limited to in-frame clones, with some not included. The sample lists 100,000 or so clones, 96% occurring once. The specimen sequenced was T cells isolated from PBMCs. The receptor source for this set is a human donor in good health.

The V gene is TRBV5-1, the J gene TRBJ1-1; D may be TRBD1 (5 bases). In germline, CDR1 is SGHRS, CDR2 YFSETQ. With 1 base removed from V and 4 bases from J, the gap between germline ends came to 8 bases. The CDR3 is 13 residues long. CDR3: CASSLSGFTEAFF. CDR3 bases: TGCGCCAGCAGCTTGTCAGGGTTCACTGAAGCTTTCTTT.

The rearrangement links TRBV11-2 to TRBJ2-5; 8 nucleotides match TRBD2. This CDR3 comprises 15 residues. Germline V lookup: CDR1 SGHAT, CDR2 FQNNGV. The V gene end was trimmed by 6 bases and the J gene end by 5 bases; junction bases not matched to a gene: 11. The CDR3 DNA follows: TGTGCCAGCAGAAAACCGGGGACTAGAATGGAGACCCAGTACTTC. Translating gives CASRKPGTRMETQYF.

The chain joins TRBV27 to TRBJ1-6; D possibly corresponds to TRBD1 (6 bases). Trimming took off 6 bases at V and 11 bases at J, with 17 bases between the two ends. This CDR3 contains 14 residues. CDR1 is MNHEY, CDR2 SMNVEV, per germline (reference sequence). Here the CDR3 DNA reads TGTGCCAGCAGCCCTGCAACAGGGAGCCCACCCCTCCACTTT. Its protein product is CASSPATGSPPLHF.

V and J are TRBV9 and TRBJ1-5; a weak D match, TRBD1 (6 bases). This CDR3 is built from 13 residues. Germline CDR1 SGDLS, CDR2 YYNGEE. V shed 3 bases and J shed 7 bases, with 11 bases lying between them. The CDR3: CASSDRDGQPQHF. DNA of the CDR3: TGTGCCAGCAGCGACAGGGATGGGCAGCCCCAGCATTTT. The full variable domain, with the rest looked up from reference TRBV9 and TRBJ1-5, is DSGVTQTPKHLITATGQRVTLRCSPRSGDLSVYWYQQSLDQGLQFLIQYYNGEERAKGNILERFSAQQFPDLHSELNLSSLELGDSALYFCASSDRDGQPQHFGDGTRLSIL.

The rearrangement joins TRBV7-9 to TRBJ2-1; 7 bases are a match to TRBD2. J was trimmed by 12 bases and V by 1 base; bases with no gene match: 6. The germline V gene has CDR1 SEHNR and CDR2 FQNEAQ (reference sequence). CDR3 length: 13 amino acids. In DNA form, the CDR3 reads TGTGCCAGCAGCTTAGGGACTAGTTATGGGCAGTTCTTC. It encodes CASSLGTSYGQFF.

The rearrangement joins TRBV5-1 to TRBJ1-2; D is perhaps TRBD1 (5 bases). CDR1 is SGHRS, CDR2 YFSETQ, per germline. V lost 2 bases, J lost 2 bases, and 16 bases lay in between. The CDR3 is 16 amino acids. The CDR3 protein is CASSFSPDRENYGYTF. The CDR3 region has the DNA TGCGCCAGCAGCTTCTCCCCCGACAGAGAAAACTATGGCTACACCTTC.

This chain joins TRBV27 and TRBJ2-1; tentative D call: TRBD1 (6 bases). V shed 1 base and J shed 4 bases, with 11 bases lying between them. The CDR3 runs to 15 residues. Germline V gene sequence: CDR1 MNHEY, CDR2 SMNVEV (reference sequence). The CDR3 region has the DNA TGTGCCAGCAGTTTATTGGACAGAAATTACAATGAGCAGTTCTTC. Its translation: CASSLLDRNYNEQFF.

J is TRBJ2-7 and V is TRBV28, with 7 bases aligning to TRBD1. With V trimmed by 3 bases and J by 2 bases, 4 bases remained unmatched. This CDR3 comprises 14 residues. Germline V gene data show CDR1 as MDHEN and CDR2 as SYDVKM. This CDR3 is CASSLGTVTYEQYF. Here the CDR3 DNA reads TGTGCCAGCAGTTTGGGGACAGTCACCTACGAGCAGTACTTC.

The CDR3 reads CASSPPVPSTDTQYF. The CDR3 nucleotides read TGTGCCAGCTCACCACCTGTCCCTAGCACAGATACGCAGTATTTT. The rearrangement joins TRBV18 to TRBJ2-3; D gene uncertain. The CDR3 consists of 15 residues. Germline V lookup: CDR1 KGHSH, CDR2 LQKENI. Trimming took off 0 bases at V and 0 bases at J, with 7 bases between the two ends.

V gene TRBV12-5 combines with J gene TRBJ2-5; TRBD2 is a possible D gene (6 bases). This CDR3 region has 16 residues. The germline V gene has CDR1 LGHNT and CDR2 FRNRAP. V lost 0 bases and J 7 bases, leaving 18 bases between the germline ends. CDR3: CASGLVLPSVALTQYF. The CDR3 nucleotides read TGTGCTAGTGGTTTGGTACTTCCTAGCGTAGCGTTGACCCAGTACTTC. Using reference TRBV12-5 and TRBJ2-5 for the parts outside the CDR3, the full variable domain is DARVTQTPRHKVTEMGQEVTMRCQPILGHNTVFWYRQTMMQGLELLAYFRNRAPLDDSGMPKDRFSAEMPDATLATLKIQPSEPRDSAVYFCASGLVLPSVALTQYFGPGTRLLVL.